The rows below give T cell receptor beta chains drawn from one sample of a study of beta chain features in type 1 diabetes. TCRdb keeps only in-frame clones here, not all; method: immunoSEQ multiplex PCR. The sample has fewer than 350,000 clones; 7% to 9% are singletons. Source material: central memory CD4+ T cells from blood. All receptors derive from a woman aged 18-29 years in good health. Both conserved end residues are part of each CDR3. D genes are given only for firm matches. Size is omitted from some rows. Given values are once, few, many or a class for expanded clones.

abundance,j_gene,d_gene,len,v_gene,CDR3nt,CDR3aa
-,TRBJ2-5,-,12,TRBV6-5,TGTGCCATCAGTGTACAGCAAGAGACCCAGTACTTC,CAISVQQETQYF
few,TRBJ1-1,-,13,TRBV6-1,TGTGCCAGCAGTGAAGCACAGAACACTGAAGCTTTCTTT,CASSEAQNTEAFF
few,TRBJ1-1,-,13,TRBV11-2,TGTGCCAGCAGAAATCCGGGACACCCGGAAGCTTTCTTT,CASRNPGHPEAFF
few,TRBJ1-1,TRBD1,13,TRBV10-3,TGTGCCATCAGGGACAGGGAGGGAGCTGAAGCTTTCTTT,CAIRDREGAEAFF
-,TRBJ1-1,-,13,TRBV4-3,TGCGCCAGCAGCAGCGGGGTAGGGACTGAAGCTTTCTTT,CASSSGVGTEAFF
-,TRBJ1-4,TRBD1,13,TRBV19,TGTGCCACGACAGGGGTCTTGAATGAAAAACTGTTTTTT,CATTGVLNEKLFF
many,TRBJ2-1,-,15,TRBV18,TGTGCCAGCTCACCTGGGCCGATCTCCTACAATGAGCAGTTCTTC,CASSPGPISYNEQFF
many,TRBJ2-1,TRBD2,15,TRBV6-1,TGTGCCAGCAGTGCAGATGGACTAGCCTCCAATGAGCAGTTCTTC,CASSADGLASNEQFF
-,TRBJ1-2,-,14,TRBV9,TGTGCCAGCAGCATTGACACGGGCACGTATGGCTACACCTTC,CASSIDTGTYGYTF
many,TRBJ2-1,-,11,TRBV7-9,TGTGCCAGCAGCTTAGAGGGGGAGCAGTTCTTC,CASSLEGEQFF
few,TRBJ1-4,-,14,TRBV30,TGTGCCTGGAAATTAGGCAGGGGAGGTGAAAAACTGTTTTTT,CAWKLGRGGEKLFF
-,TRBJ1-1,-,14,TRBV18,TGTGCCAGCTCCACCCAAGAGGGGCGCACTGAAGCTTTCTTT,CASSTQEGRTEAFF
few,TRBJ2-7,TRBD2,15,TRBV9,TGTGCCAGCAGCGTAGGCGGGAGTGGGACCTACGAGCAGTACTTC,CASSVGGSGTYEQYF
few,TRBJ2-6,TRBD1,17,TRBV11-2,TGTGCCAGCAGCCCCCGACAGGGCCAGGCTGGGGCCAACGTCCTGACTTTC,CASSPRQGQAGANVLTF
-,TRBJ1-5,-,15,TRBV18,TGTGCCAGCTCACCACCGGCGGCAGTAGGGCAGCCCCAGCATTTT,CASSPPAAVGQPQHF
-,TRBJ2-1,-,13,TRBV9,TGTGCCAGCAGCGTCGGGACCCTAAGAGAGCAGTTCTTC,CASSVGTLREQFF
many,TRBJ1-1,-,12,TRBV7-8,TGTGCCAGCAGCAGAATGAACACTGAAGCTTTCTTT,CASSRMNTEAFF
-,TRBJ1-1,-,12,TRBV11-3,TGTGCCAGCAGCCCCACGGGGGTTGAAGCTTTCTTT,CASSPTGVEAFF
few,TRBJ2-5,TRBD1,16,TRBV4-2,TGTGCCAGCAGCCAAGTCTCGGGACAGGGACCAGAGACCCAGTACTTC,CASSQVSGQGPETQYF
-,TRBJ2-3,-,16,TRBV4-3,TGCGCCAGCAGCCAAGATTTCACCGGTCAGACAGATACGCAGTATTTT,CASSQDFTGQTDTQYF
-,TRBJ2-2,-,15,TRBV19,TGTGCCAGTAGTCCCCGCGGACACAACACCGGGGAGCTGTTTTTT,CASSPRGHNTGELFF
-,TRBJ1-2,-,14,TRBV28,TGTGCCAGCAGCCCTCCAGGGGTGACTGGTGGCTACACCTTC,CASSPPGVTGGYTF
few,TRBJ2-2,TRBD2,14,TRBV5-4,TGTGCCAGCAGCAAAAGCGGGAGCGGCGGGGAGCTGTTTTTT,CASSKSGSGGELFF
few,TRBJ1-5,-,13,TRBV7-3,TGTGCCAGCAGCTTTTCAGGGGATCAGCCCCAGCATTTT,CASSFSGDQPQHF
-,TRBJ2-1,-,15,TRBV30,TGTGCCTGGAGTAGAGGGGTGGCGGGGCCTGATGAGCAGTTCTTC,CAWSRGVAGPDEQFF
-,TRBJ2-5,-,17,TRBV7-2,TGTGCCAGCAGCCCTGGCGGCGGACGCCGAGCCGAGGAGACCCAGTACTTC,CASSPGGGRRAEETQYF
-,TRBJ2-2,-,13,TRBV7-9,TGTGCCAGTACCGGGACGAACACCGGGGAGCTGTTTTTT,CASTGTNTGELFF
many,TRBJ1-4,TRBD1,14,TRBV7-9,TGTGCCAGCAGCCTGGGACAGGGGGCTCAAAAACTGTTTTTT,CASSLGQGAQKLFF
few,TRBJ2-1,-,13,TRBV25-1,TGTGCCAGCAGTGATCAAGGTGCCCGTAAGCGATTCTTC,CASSDQGARKRFF
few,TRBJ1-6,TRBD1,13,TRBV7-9,TGTGCCAGCAGCTTAGGACAGGGCGGACCCCTCCACTTT,CASSLGQGGPLHF
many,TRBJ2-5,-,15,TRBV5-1,TGCGCCAGCAGCCCAAATACCGGAGGTCAGGAGACCCAGTACTTC,CASSPNTGGQETQYF
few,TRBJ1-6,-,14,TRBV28,TGTGCCAGCGTTTTACACGGACCTAATTCACCCCTCCACTTT,CASVLHGPNSPLHF
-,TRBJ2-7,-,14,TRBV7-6,TGTGCCAGCAGCCCACGGGACATGGGAGGGGAGCAGTACTTC,CASSPRDMGGEQYF